These 24 T cell receptor beta chains share one sample of origin, sequenced in a study of shared clonotypes between healthy human individuals. Positive CCR7 selection of CD45RO-negative cells yielded the naive CD8 cells, and terminally differentiated effector memory CD45RA+ cells were excluded. Sequenced by immunoSEQ multiplex PCR; TCRdb stores in-frame clones only, minus some. The repertoire holds 2 million to 2.5 million clones, with roughly 94% as singletons. Sequencing was carried out using naive CD8+ T cells sorted from blood. Receptor source: a man between 18 and 29 years old in good health.

This chain's CDR3 is CASSRGGPAGLNTEAFF. The CDR3 bases are TGTGCCAGCAGCCGTGGTGGGCCAGCAGGCTTGAACACTGAAGCTTTCTTT. The chain is built from TRBV7-8 and TRBJ1-1; D ambiguous. Germline loops: CDR1 SGHVS, CDR2 FQNEAQ. This CDR3 has 17 residues. Trimming pared 5 bases from V and 0 bases from J, leaving 19 bases between.

The chain is built from TRBV30 and TRBJ1-4; D uncertain. Trimming took 0 bases from V and 8 from J, leaving 10 bases between them. The germline gives CDR1 GTSNPN, CDR2 SVGIG (reference sequence). The CDR3 totals 13 residues. DNA for the CDR3: TGTGCCTGGAGTGTAATGGCCGGGGAAAAACTGTTTTTT. It codes for CAWSVMAGEKLFF.

This chain uses TRBV18 with TRBJ2-7, with TRBD1 matching over 7 bases. J lost 1 base, V lost 3 bases, and 3 bases had no gene match. This CDR3 has 14 residues. Germline CDR1 KGHSH, CDR2 LQKENI. CDR3 sequence reads: CASSPKDRSYEQYF. CDR3 sequence (DNA): TGTGCCAGCTCACCTAAGGACAGGTCCTACGAGCAGTACTTC. The full variable domain, in which reference TRBV18 and TRBJ2-7 provide the parts outside the CDR3, is NAGVMQNPRHLVRRRGQEARLRCSPMKGHSHVYWYRQLPEEGLKFMVYLQKENIIDESGMPKERFSAEFPKEGPSILRIQQVVRGDSAAYFCASSPKDRSYEQYFGPGTRLTVT.

This chain connects TRBV30 to TRBJ1-1, with TRBD1 identical over 7 bases. CDR3 length: 13 amino acids. Germline CDR1 is GTSNPN and CDR2 is SVGIG (reference sequence). Germline trimming cut 3 bases from V and 7 bases from J; bases unmatched to any gene: 8. This CDR3 reads CAWSRDSGNEAFF. The CDR3 DNA reads TGTGCCTGGAGCCGGGACAGCGGGAATGAAGCTTTCTTT.

The chain is built from TRBV27 and TRBJ1-1; TRBD1 is a possible D gene (5 bases). The CDR3 contains 14 residues. CDR1 is MNHEY and CDR2 is SMNVEV in the germline V gene (reference sequence). V was shortened by 6 bases and J by 6 bases, with 17 bases between the two germline ends. The CDR3 loop is CASSLTPSGPEAFF. The DNA of the CDR3 is TGTGCCAGCAGCTTGACCCCCTCGGGGCCTGAAGCTTTCTTT.

This clone was observed a single time. V is TRBV10-3 and J is TRBJ1-5; 11 nucleotides line up with TRBD1. V was clipped by 6 bases and J by 3 bases; unmatched bases: 7. Looked up from germline, CDR1 is ENHRY and CDR2 is SYGVKD. This CDR3 is 16 amino acids long. DNA of the CDR3: TGTGCCATCAGCACCGGGACAGGGGGTTCCAATCAGCCCCAGCATTTT. Its protein product is CAISTGTGGSNQPQHF.

V gene TRBV15 combines with J gene TRBJ1-1; D gene ambiguous. Deletions cut 3 bases from V and 1 base from J, with 9 bases between. This CDR3 has 14 residues. Germline V gene lookup returns CDR1 LNHNV and CDR2 YYDKDF (reference sequence). CDR3 nucleotide sequence: TGTGCCACCAGCAGGAGGGCGGGGAACACTGAAGCTTTCTTT. Amino acids: CATSRRAGNTEAFF.

The chain recombines TRBV27 with TRBJ1-4, with a tentative D call TRBD1 (5 bases). CDR1 and CDR2 (germline): MNHEY, SMNVEV (reference sequence). The CDR3 loop spans 17 amino acids. V was clipped by 6 bases and J by 1 base, with 18 bases between them. CDR3 bases: TGTGCCAGCAGCTTCCAGCAGACAGCTTTAACTAATGAAAAACTGTTTTTT. Residues: CASSFQQTALTNEKLFF. Full variable domain (missing parts from reference TRBV27 and TRBJ1-4): EAQVTQNPRYLITVTGKKLTVTCSQNMNHEYMSWYRQDPGLGLRQIYYSMNVEVTDKGDVPEGYKVSRKEKRNFPLILESPSPNQTSLYFCASSFQQTALTNEKLFFGSGTQLSVL.

This sequence joins TRBV28 and TRBJ2-5; D possibly uses TRBD1 or TRBD2 (5 bases each). Germline V gene data show CDR1 as MDHEN and CDR2 as SYDVKM. Trimming took off 4 bases at V and 2 bases at J, with 17 bases between the two ends. The CDR3 sequence is 16 residues long. CDR3 amino acids: CASSWRPRGAQETQYF. CDR3 DNA sequence: TGTGCCAGCAGTTGGCGTCCGAGAGGGGCTCAAGAGACCCAGTACTTC.

The J gene is TRBJ2-5, the V gene TRBV28; D ambiguous. V dropped 7 bases and J dropped 4 bases, with 10 bases sitting between them. The V gene's germline CDR1 is MDHEN and CDR2 SYDVKM. The CDR3 sequence is 12 residues long. The CDR3, as DNA: TGTGCCAGCACCACAGTAGGAGAGACCCAGTACTTC. Amino acid sequence: CASTTVGETQYF.

This clone occurred once. V gene TRBV5-1 combines with J gene TRBJ1-2, with 8 bases that match TRBD1. The V and J ends lost 4 bases and 7 bases, in that order; junction bases with no gene match: 12. The CDR3 is made up of 15 amino acids. CDR1 and CDR2 from the germline V gene are SGHRS and YFSETQ. The chain's CDR3 is CASSEQTGEVGGYTF. The CDR3 bases are TGCGCCAGCAGCGAACAGACAGGGGAGGTCGGTGGCTACACCTTC.

This chain uses TRBV5-6 with TRBJ1-4; D is unclear. Germline lookup yields CDR1 SGHDT and CDR2 YYEEEE. Deletions cut 2 bases from V and 8 bases from J, with 13 bases between. The CDR3 has 14 amino acids. The CDR3, as DNA: TGTGCCAGCAGCTTTTCACTCGACGGGGAAAAACTGTTTTTT. Protein sequence: CASSFSLDGEKLFF.

V usage is TRBV4-1 and J usage is TRBJ2-7, with 10 nucleotides matching TRBD1. Per the germline V gene, CDR1 is MGHRA and CDR2 is YSYEKL. V shed 3 bases and J 6 bases; nucleotides not matched to a gene: 8. This CDR3 has 15 residues. The DNA of the CDR3 is TGCGCCAGCAGCCAGGGACAGGGGCTAAACCCCGAGCAGTACTTC. This translates into CASSQGQGLNPEQYF.

V and J are TRBV2 and TRBJ2-7, with no clear D. The V and J ends lost 6 bases and 3 bases respectively, with 12 bases between them. There are 13 residues in the CDR3. Per germline, CDR1 SNHLY and CDR2 FYNNEI. CDR3: CASSHSFDYEQYF. The CDR3 DNA reads TGTGCCAGCAGCCACAGTTTCGACTACGAGCAGTACTTC.

This clone was detected only once. The J gene is TRBJ1-1, the V gene TRBV6-6; 7 nucleotides align to TRBD1. The CDR3 contains 14 residues. With V trimmed by 4 bases and J by 1 base, 3 bases remained unmatched. Germline-derived CDR1 and CDR2 are MNHNY and SVGAGI (reference sequence). CDR3 sequence: CASSLEGANTEAFF. Here the CDR3 DNA reads TGTGCCAGCAGTTTGGAGGGGGCGAACACTGAAGCTTTCTTT.

This chain uses TRBV4-1 with TRBJ2-1; D is uncertain. Trimming took 4 bases from V and 5 from J, leaving 9 bases between them. Germline assignment: CDR1 MGHRA and CDR2 YSYEKL. The CDR3 spans 13 residues. The CDR3 protein is CASSPWGNNEQFF. The CDR3 nucleotides are TGCGCCAGCAGCCCCTGGGGTAACAATGAGCAGTTCTTC.

The J gene is TRBJ2-1, the V gene TRBV10-1; 7 bases line up with TRBD2. This CDR3 has 15 residues. From germline, CDR1 is WNHNN and CDR2 SYGVQD (reference sequence). The V and J ends lost 3 bases and 2 bases, in that order; junction bases with no gene match: 4. The CDR3 sequence is CASSEEREAYNEQFF. The CDR3 DNA follows: TGCGCCAGCAGTGAAGAACGGGAGGCCTACAATGAGCAGTTCTTC.

The gene calls are TRBV10-3 and TRBJ2-5; D gene ambiguous. Germline loops: CDR1 ENHRY, CDR2 SYGVKD. The length of the CDR3 is 12 residues. The V gene lost 8 bases and the J gene lost 5 bases, with 12 bases spanning the gap. Written as DNA, the CDR3 is TGTGCCATCGCGAGATATCAGGAGACCCAGTACTTC. Protein: CAIARYQETQYF.

The V gene is TRBV7-9, the J gene TRBJ2-4; the D gene is possibly TRBD1 (6 bases). This CDR3 has 13 amino acids. Trimming took 6 bases from V and 8 from J, leaving 14 bases between them. Germline CDR1 reads SEHNR; CDR2 reads FQNEAQ (reference sequence). The CDR3: CASSVANRDIQYF. The DNA for the CDR3 is TGTGCCAGCAGTGTTGCGAACAGGGACATTCAGTACTTC.

This chain uses TRBV13 with TRBJ2-3; 10 bases agree with TRBD2. The V gene's germline CDR1 is PRHDT and CDR2 FYEKMQ (reference sequence). The CDR3 totals 16 residues. Trimming took 6 bases from V and 2 from J; bases not matched to a gene: 8. The CDR3: CASSHRLAGHTDTQYF. The CDR3 nucleotides read TGTGCCAGCAGTCATAGACTAGCGGGCCACACAGATACGCAGTATTTT.

J is TRBJ1-1 and V is TRBV6-1, with TRBD1 matching over 8 bases. CDR1 and CDR2 from the germline V gene are MNHNS and SASEGT. V shed 7 bases and J 4 bases; nucleotides not matched to a gene: 11. This CDR3 has 15 residues. The CDR3 DNA reads TGTGCCAGCATGAGAGGACAGGGCTTGGGCACTGAAGCTTTCTTT. Amino acids: CASMRGQGLGTEAFF.

This rearrangement joins TRBV27 to TRBJ2-3; D is uncertain. The CDR3 runs to 14 residues. Looked up from germline, CDR1 is MNHEY and CDR2 is SMNVEV (reference sequence). The V end was cut by 2 bases, the J end by 2 bases, with 8 bases between. The CDR3 coding sequence is TGTGCCAGCAGTTTAGGAGATTTCACAGATACGCAGTATTTT. Protein product: CASSLGDFTDTQYF.

V usage is TRBV16 and J usage is TRBJ2-7, with TRBD2 identical over 7 bases. The V and J ends lost 4 bases and 3 bases, in that order; junction bases with no gene match: 0. Germline V gene lookup returns CDR1 KGHSY and CDR2 FQNENV. This CDR3 region has 12 residues. The CDR3 is CASSRGGYEQYF. The CDR3 DNA sequence: TGTGCCAGCAGCCGGGGGGGCTACGAGCAGTACTTC.

This rearrangement joins TRBV15 to TRBJ2-7; the match to TRBD2 covers 11 bases. CDR3 length equals 15 residues. The junction had 5 bases not matched to a gene; V was cut back by 3 bases and J by 4 bases. Germline V gene lookup returns CDR1 LNHNV and CDR2 YYDKDF (reference sequence). The CDR3 region is CATSSPGTSGYEQYF. CDR3 bases: TGTGCCACCAGCAGTCCCGGGACTAGCGGTTACGAGCAGTACTTC.